This T cell receptor beta chain was found in a study of blood T cell repertoires in COVID-19 (dated by TCRdb to 2018 to 2021). Background for the entire study: Collaborator samples came from the United States, Italy and Spain and covered acute and convalescent phases of COVID-19. Subjects who had been exposed to COVID-19, were actively infected with it, or had recovered from it provided the deeply sampled blood TCRbeta repertoires that made up the dataset. The sample metadata nearly always contained a de-identified subject ID, COVID-19 status, age in years and sex. Where available, HLA class I and class II types were taken from metadata supplied by the sample provider and were not determined by assay-based typing. The prospective study material was composed of cDNA or gDNA derived from T cells, B-cell-depleted T cells, or PBMCs. The samples were drawn from two sources: the first 160 participants of the ongoing ImmuneRACE study, and 1,000 to 1,500 subjects contributed by 6 global collaborators. The repertoires were released in a freely available public database intended as a resource for research on the immune response to SARS-CoV-2.

TCRbeta CDR3 regions were amplified from genomic DNA by means of the immunoSEQ Assay, a bias-controlled multiplex PCR. The study's processing was this. The number of nucleated cells in each sample was estimated by amplification of reference gene primers within the assay. To quantify the absolute abundance of each unique TCRbeta CDR3 rearrangement, sequence reads were collapsed and filtered. For each sample, productive Simpson clonality was calculated as the square root of Simpson's diversity index across productive rearrangements. As stored in TCRdb, this immuneACCESS dataset retains in-frame rearrangements with V and J assigned. A fraction of the clones does not appear; measured against another copy, unresolved V genes explain less than half of the discrepancy, and the remainder lacks a known reason. Clone size and V and J calls were adopted from that table, with D and trimming inferred from the DNA. The sample table lists about 230,000 clones, roughly 83% of them with a count of one. Just over 2.5% of the sample comes from the top ten.

General conclusions and limits of the study: The amount of clinical and demographic metadata varied by source and participant and was provided uncurated.

Collaborating institutions collected whole blood in K2EDTA tubes following their own protocols. For TCRbeta analysis, collaborators shipped samples as frozen whole blood, isolated PBMCs, or DNA extracted from either of those sample types. As concerns this clone: Its cognate antigen has yet to be identified. No base quality values were provided; no much bigger clone lies one nucleotide off.

Reading the germline V gene (reference sequence) gives CDR1 LNHDA and CDR2 SQIVND. From the cysteine up to the phenylalanine, the CDR3 has a length of 12 residues. CDR3 DNA only is kept here, 36 bases in frame from base 1. V loses 5 bases, J loses 12 bases, and the germline ends lie 14 bases apart. The source material was peripheral blood. The chain is made from TRBV19 and TRBJ2-1; a tentative D match to TRBD1 spans 5 bases. This TCR derives from a woman in her sixties or seventies with active or convalescent COVID-19. The sequenced DNA: TGTGCCAGTAGTCCCAGGGCGGAAGGGCAGTTCTTC. It is translated as CASSPRAEGQFF.